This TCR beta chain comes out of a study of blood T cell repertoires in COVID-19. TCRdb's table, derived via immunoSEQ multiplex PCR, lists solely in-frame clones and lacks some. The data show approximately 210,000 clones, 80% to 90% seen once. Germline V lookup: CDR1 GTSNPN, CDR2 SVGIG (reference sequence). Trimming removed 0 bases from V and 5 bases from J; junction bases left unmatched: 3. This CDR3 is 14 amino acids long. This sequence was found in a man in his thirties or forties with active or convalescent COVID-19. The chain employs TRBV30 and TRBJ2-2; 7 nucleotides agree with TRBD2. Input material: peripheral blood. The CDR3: CAWSVGRGTGELFF. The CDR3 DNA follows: TGTGCCTGGAGTGTCGGGCGGGGGACCGGGGAGCTGTTTTTT.